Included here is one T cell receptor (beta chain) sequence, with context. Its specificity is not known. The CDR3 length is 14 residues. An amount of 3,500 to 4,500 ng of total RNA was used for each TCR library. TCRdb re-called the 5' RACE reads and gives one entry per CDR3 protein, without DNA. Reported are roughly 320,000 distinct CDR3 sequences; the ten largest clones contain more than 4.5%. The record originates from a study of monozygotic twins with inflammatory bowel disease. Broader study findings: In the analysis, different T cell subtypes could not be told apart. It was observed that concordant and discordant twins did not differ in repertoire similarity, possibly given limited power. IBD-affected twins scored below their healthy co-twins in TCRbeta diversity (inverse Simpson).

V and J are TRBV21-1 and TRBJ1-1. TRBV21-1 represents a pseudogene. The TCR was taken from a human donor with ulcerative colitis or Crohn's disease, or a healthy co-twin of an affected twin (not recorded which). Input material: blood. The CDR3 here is CASSQPEGRTEAFF.